This T cell receptor (beta chain) was recovered during a study of T cells in Graves' hyperthyroidism and ophthalmopathy. Regarding the study as a whole: The model forecast ophthalmopathy, anticipating it by a median approximately 6 months before onset.

RNA transcripts yielded amplified TCR beta CDR3 regions. Researchers ran a first-round RT-PCR on the TCR CDR3 using the HTBI primer set. From the multiplex PCR reads, TCRdb called clonotypes with MiXCR, one entry per CDR3 protein. The table shows about 280,000 distinct CDR3 sequences, with 25% to 30% occurring only once. Newly diagnosed patients aged 18 to 65 had hyperthyroidism of under 2 months' duration. CDR1 and CDR2 (germline): SNHLY, FYNNEI. V was shortened by 3 bases and J by 0 bases, with 12 bases between the two germline ends. CDR3 length: 15 residues. Of note for this clonotype: The antigen remains undetermined.

The clonotype originates from a man aged 35 to 55 with Graves' hyperthyroidism that later progressed to Graves' ophthalmopathy. Sample: blood. The rearrangement links TRBV2 to TRBJ2-7; maybe TRBD2 (6 bases). The CDR3 spells CASSDLGGSSYEQYF. CDR3 sequence (DNA): TGTGCCAGCAGTGACCTGGGGGGATCCTCCTACGAGCAGTACTTC.